This T cell receptor (beta chain) emerged from a study of blood T cell repertoires in COVID-19. As for the study in general: The origin of the acute and convalescent COVID-19 samples was the United States, Italy and Spain. PBMCs, B-cell-depleted T cells, or T cells provided the cDNA or gDNA that made up the material.

Methods used by the authors: How many nucleated cells were present was estimated from reference gene primer amplification. Assay: immunoSEQ multiplex PCR; the TCRdb copy retains only in-frame clones and omits some. The V and J calls and clone size were taken over from that table, and D and trimming were inferred from the DNA. Of around 200,000 clones listed, 70% to 85% are singletons. V was clipped by 2 bases and J by 7 bases; unmatched bases: 3. Germline loops: CDR1 GTSNPN, CDR2 SVGIG (reference sequence). The CDR3 contains 14 residues. The V gene is TRBV30, the J gene TRBJ1-6; 9 bases are shared with TRBD1. The material sequenced was peripheral blood. This receptor was taken from a man in his forties or fifties who had recovered from COVID-19. CDR3 sequence: CAWSRTGGNSPLHF. CDR3 bases: TGTGCCTGGAGTCGTACAGGGGGCAATTCACCCCTCCACTTT.